This is a list of T cell receptor beta chains from one sample in a study of blood T cells in healthy people across ages. TCRdb reanalysed the 5' RACE reads using MiXCR and keeps one entry per CDR3 protein. The table lists 2 million or so distinct CDR3 sequences, around half of them singletons. Sequenced input: blood. Receptors originate from a woman in her forties in good health. CDR3s include the opening cysteine and the closing phenylalanine or tryptophan. Fields, in order: clone size, V gene, J gene, D gene, CDR3 length, CDR3 DNA, CDR3 protein. A D gene is named only where the DNA matches it firmly. Not every row has a clone size; where given, it reads once, few, many or a size class.

>NA|TRBV5-6|TRBJ2-7|NA|13
TGTGCCAGCAGCTTCCCCACAGACGATGAGCAGTACTTC
CASSFPTDDEQYF
>NA|TRBV12-3/TRBV12-4|TRBJ2-3|TRBD2|17
TGTGCCAGCAGTTTACAGCGGGGGTTTCCGGCGGGAGATACGCAGTATTTT
CASSLQRGFPAGDTQYF
>NA|TRBV2|TRBJ1-2|NA|14
TGTGCCAGCAGGGCGCGACAGACTAACTATGGCTACACCTTC
CASRARQTNYGYTF
>NA|TRBV7-8|TRBJ2-1|NA|16
TGTGCCAGCAGCGAAAGAGGGACGGGGATTTACAATGAGCAGTTCTTC
CASSERGTGIYNEQFF
>few|TRBV5-6|TRBJ1-2|NA|14
TGTGCCAGCAGCTTGGAGGGCAGGGCCTATGGCTACACCTTC
CASSLEGRAYGYTF
>NA|TRBV6-1|TRBJ1-5|NA|17
TGTGCCAGCAGTGAATGGTTGGCACAGTGGGAAAATCAGCCCCAGCATTTT
CASSEWLAQWENQPQHF
>few|TRBV14|TRBJ2-7|NA|8
TGTGCCAGTCGCGGGCAGTACTTC
CASRGQYF
>NA|TRBV7-2|TRBJ1-2|NA|13
TGTGCCAGCAGCTTAGGAGCTTTCTATGGCTACACCTTC
CASSLGAFYGYTF
>once|TRBV7-8|TRBJ2-7|NA|15
TGTGCCAGCAGCCTGGGCAGGGACCCTACCTACGAGCAGTACTTC
CASSLGRDPTYEQYF
>NA|TRBV29-1|TRBJ2-7|TRBD1|15
TGCAGCGTCGTGAACGCCGGGACAGTGCCCTACGAGCAGTACTTC
CSVVNAGTVPYEQYF
>NA|TRBV4-2|TRBJ2-6|NA|20
TGTGCCAGCAGCCAAGACTCTGTAGGGGGGCCTACCGCTGGGGCCAACGTCCTGACTTTC
CASSQDSVGGPTAGANVLTF
>NA|TRBV2|TRBJ2-3|TRBD2|15
TGTGCCAGCAATTTACGCGGGGGGAACACAGATACGCAGTATTTT
CASNLRGGNTDTQYF
>NA|TRBV7-2|TRBJ1-5|NA|12
TGTGCCAGCAGCTATCAGGGAAAGCCCCAGCATTTT
CASSYQGKPQHF
>NA|TRBV20-1|TRBJ1-1|NA|12
TGCAGTGCTAGAGGACAGTTCCCGGTAGCTTTCTTT
CSARGQFPVAFF
>NA|TRBV29-1|TRBJ1-1|NA|16
TGCAGCGCCTCGGAAGGGGGAACTGGTTTGAACACTGAAGCTTTCTTT
CSASEGGTGLNTEAFF
>NA|TRBV2|TRBJ1-2|NA|14
TGTGCCAGCAGTGAAGCCCAGGGACGGTATGGCTACACCTTC
CASSEAQGRYGYTF
>NA|TRBV5-5|TRBJ1-4|NA|13
TGTGCCAGCAGCCTAACCCGGGGTGAAAAACTGTTTTTT
CASSLTRGEKLFF
>NA|TRBV11-3|TRBJ2-7|NA|15
TGTGCCAGCACCCACTTTAAACTAGAGGGCTACGAGCAGTACTTC
CASTHFKLEGYEQYF
>NA|TRBV28|TRBJ2-1|NA|13
TGTGCCAGCAGTGGGTCGTCATTCCATGAGCAGTTCTTC
CASSGSSFHEQFF
>few|TRBV20-1|TRBJ2-7|NA|14
TGCAGTGCTTTCCACGGGACGTTCAACTACGAGCAGTACTTC
CSAFHGTFNYEQYF
>NA|TRBV9|TRBJ2-1|NA|15
TGTGCCAGCAGCGAGGAGGACAGACAATACAATGAGCAGTTCTTC
CASSEEDRQYNEQFF
>NA|TRBV5-1|TRBJ1-4|TRBD1|15
TGCGCCAGCAGCCAAAGTGGGACAGCGAATGAAAAACTGTTTTTT
CASSQSGTANEKLFF
>NA|TRBV28|TRBJ2-4|NA|16
TGTGCCAGCAATAACGTAGGGGACGGTGCCAAAAACATTCAGTACTTC
CASNNVGDGAKNIQYF
>NA|TRBV27|TRBJ2-3|TRBD1|16
TGTGCCAGCAGTTTACCGAACAGGGGTAGCACAGATACGCAGTATTTT
CASSLPNRGSTDTQYF
>once|TRBV4-1|TRBJ2-3|TRBD2|18
TGCGCCAGCAGCCAAGAGGCTAGCGGGGTCCCTAGCACAGATACGCAGTATTTT
CASSQEASGVPSTDTQYF
>NA|TRBV7-2|TRBJ2-7|TRBD2|16
TGTGCCAGCAGCTTTGGACTAGCGGGGGGGGGGTACGAGCAGTACTTC
CASSFGLAGGGYEQYF
>NA|TRBV27|TRBJ2-7|NA|13
TGTGCCAGCAGGGAAAGCCGGGCTTACGAGCAGTACTTC
CASRESRAYEQYF
>NA|TRBV5-6|TRBJ2-3|TRBD2|18
TGTGCCAGCAGCTTGGTTATTGGCGGTAGCGGGGGCACAGATACGCAGTATTTT
CASSLVIGGSGGTDTQYF
>few|TRBV7-2|TRBJ2-3|TRBD2|15
TGTGCCAGCAGACTAGACGGGGGGGTGCCAGATACGCAGTATTTT
CASRLDGGVPDTQYF
>few|TRBV7-2|TRBJ2-5|NA|12
TGTGCCAGCAGCTCCAACTACGGTAGCCAGTACTTC
CASSSNYGSQYF
>NA|TRBV29-1|TRBJ2-1|TRBD2|14
TGCAGCGTTGGGGGACTAGCGGTACCTAATGAGCAGTTCTTC
CSVGGLAVPNEQFF
>NA|TRBV24-1|TRBJ2-7|NA|13
TGTGCCACCATGAAAGGGGGGAGAAATGAGCAGTACTTC
CATMKGGRNEQYF
>NA|TRBV28|TRBJ2-2|NA|17
TGTGCCAGCAATTTATACTTAGAGCCTGGGGGGACCGGGGAGCTGTTTTTT
CASNLYLEPGGTGELFF
>few|TRBV6-1|TRBJ2-3|NA|15
TGTGCCAGCAGTGAAGAAATGTCGGGGGCAGATACGCAGTATTTT
CASSEEMSGADTQYF
>NA|TRBV7-2|TRBJ1-6|NA|18
TGTGCCAGCAGCTCCCGCACGGATTATCGCACTTATAATTCACCCCTCCACTTT
CASSSRTDYRTYNSPLHF
>NA|TRBV29-1|TRBJ2-7|NA|13
TGCAGCGTTGTTAAGGGTGGGGCCTACGAGCAGTACTTC
CSVVKGGAYEQYF
>NA|TRBV3-1|TRBJ1-2|TRBD1|17
TGTGCCAGCAGCCAAGATCTGGGACAGGGTCTCAGCTATGGCTACACCTTC
CASSQDLGQGLSYGYTF
>NA|TRBV20-1|TRBJ2-5|NA|13
TGCAGTGCTAGAGTGGGACTGTGGGAGACCCAGTACTTC
CSARVGLWETQYF
>NA|TRBV7-9|TRBJ1-6|NA|14
TGCGCCAGCAGCTTGGCACAGGGAAATTCACCCCTCCACTTT
CASSLAQGNSPLHF
>NA|TRBV27|TRBJ2-7|NA|17
TGTGCCAGCAGTTTATATCAGGGTTCAGTAATTTCCTACGAGCAGTACTTC
CASSLYQGSVISYEQYF
>NA|TRBV11-2|TRBJ2-7|NA|14
TGTGCCAGCAGGAATTCCGGGACTTCCTGCGAGCAGTACTTC
CASRNSGTSCEQYF
>NA|TRBV6-1|TRBJ2-5|NA|17
TGTGCCAGCAGTGAAGCGCGGATAGTGATAGGGCAAGAGACCCAGTACTTC
CASSEARIVIGQETQYF
>many|TRBV7-2|TRBJ2-3|TRBD1|14
TGTGCCAGCAGCTCGGGACAGGGGTCAGATACGCAGTATTTT
CASSSGQGSDTQYF
>NA|TRBV6-6|TRBJ2-5|NA|14
TGTGCCAGCAGACCCACGGAGCCACAAGAGACCCAGTACTTC
CASRPTEPQETQYF
>NA|TRBV15|TRBJ1-2|NA|14
TGTGCCACCAGCAGAGATAGGAGGGCCTATGGCTACACCTTC
CATSRDRRAYGYTF
>NA|TRBV5-1|TRBJ1-5|NA|16
TGCGCCAGCAGCTTGTATCCGGGTACTAGCAATCAGCCCCAGCATTTT
CASSLYPGTSNQPQHF
>NA|TRBV29-1|TRBJ1-2|NA|12
TGCAGCGCCACCGGGACAAACTATGGCCACACCTTC
CSATGTNYGHTF
>NA|TRBV28|TRBJ2-5|TRBD2|15
TGTGCCAGCAGCCCCAGAACTAGCGAGACGGAGACCCAGTACTTC
CASSPRTSETETQYF
>NA|TRBV27|TRBJ2-7|NA|14
TGTGCCAGCGCATCGGGAGCGAGCCCCTACGAGCAGTACTTC
CASASGASPYEQYF
>few|TRBV27|TRBJ2-1|TRBD2|14
TGTGCCAGCAGTCAAGCGGGGGTAATCAATGAGCAGTTCTTC
CASSQAGVINEQFF
>few|TRBV5-6|TRBJ1-6|NA|13
TGTGCCAGCAGCTTGGCGACGGGGTCCACCCTCCACTTT
CASSLATGSTLHF
>NA|TRBV4-1|TRBJ2-7|NA|15
TGCGCCAGCAGCCAAGACAGGGGGGGCTCCCGCGAGCAGTACTTC
CASSQDRGGSREQYF
>many|TRBV7-2|TRBJ2-4|TRBD2|17
TGTGCCAGCAGCTTCCCTAGCGGGGGGGCGGTGGGAAACATTCAGTACTTC
CASSFPSGGAVGNIQYF
>NA|TRBV7-2|TRBJ2-1|TRBD2|15
TGTGCCGGCAGCTTAGTCGGGGTAGCGGGGAATGAGCAGTTCTTC
CAGSLVGVAGNEQFF
>NA|TRBV20-1|TRBJ2-3|TRBD2|17
TGCAGTGCTAACCGCCCGGGACTAGCGGGGGGGTGGGATACGCAGTATTTT
CSANRPGLAGGWDTQYF
>NA|TRBV27|TRBJ2-7|NA|15
TGTGCCAGCAGTTCCACACAGGTGTTGACCTACGAGCAGTACTTC
CASSSTQVLTYEQYF
>NA|TRBV29-1|TRBJ2-5|TRBD1|13
TGCAGCGCCGGACAGGGGGCAGACAATGAGCAGTACTTC
CSAGQGADNEQYF
>NA|TRBV28|TRBJ2-1|TRBD1|17
TGTGCCAGCAGTTCCGACCCTCGGGACAGGGGCCACAATGAGCAGTTCTTC
CASSSDPRDRGHNEQFF
>NA|TRBV14|TRBJ2-5|NA|15
TGTGCCAGCAGCCCCCGGAGTAACAGGCCAGAGACCCAGTACTTC
CASSPRSNRPETQYF